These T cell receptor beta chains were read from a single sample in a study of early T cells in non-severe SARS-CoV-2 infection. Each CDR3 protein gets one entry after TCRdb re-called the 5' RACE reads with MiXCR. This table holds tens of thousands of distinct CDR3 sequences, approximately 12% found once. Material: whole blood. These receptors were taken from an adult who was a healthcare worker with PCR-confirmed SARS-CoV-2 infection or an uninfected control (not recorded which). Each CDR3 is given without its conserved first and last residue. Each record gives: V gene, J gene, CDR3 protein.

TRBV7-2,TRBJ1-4,ASSFDGLSEKLF
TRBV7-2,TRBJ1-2,ASSLGRTGEGYT
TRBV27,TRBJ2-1,ASSLSPRLAAVYNEQF
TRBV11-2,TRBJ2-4,ASSASSAAVGNIQY
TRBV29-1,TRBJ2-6,SVRNSGANVLT
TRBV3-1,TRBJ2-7,ASSQVTSGYYEQY
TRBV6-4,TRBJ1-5,ASSVNSNQPQH
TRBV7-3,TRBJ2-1,ASSLRGGSYNEQF
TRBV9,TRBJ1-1,ASSPREGAYTEAF
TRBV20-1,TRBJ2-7,SAPPPGGGEQY
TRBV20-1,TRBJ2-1,SARAQKWGVEQF
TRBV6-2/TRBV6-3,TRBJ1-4,ASSPDYNEKLF
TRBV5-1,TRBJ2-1,ASSSIRTHLSYNEQF
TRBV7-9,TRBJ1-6,ASSSQGVDSPLH
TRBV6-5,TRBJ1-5,ASSLRDRNQPQH
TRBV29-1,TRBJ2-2,SAVLGGGTGELF
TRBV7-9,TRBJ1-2,ASSLSQPNYGYT
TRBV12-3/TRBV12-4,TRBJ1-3,ASSGGSGAIY
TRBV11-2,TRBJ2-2,ASSPQGGTGELF
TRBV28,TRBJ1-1,ASSRITEAF
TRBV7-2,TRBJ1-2,ASNLVVSNYGYT
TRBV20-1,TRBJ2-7,SAAGRIDYEQY
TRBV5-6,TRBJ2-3,ASSFRVAGTRTDTQY
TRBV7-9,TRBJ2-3,ASSLEGGVTTDTQY
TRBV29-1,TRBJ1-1,SATGSGTEAF
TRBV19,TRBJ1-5,ASSSLGNQPQH
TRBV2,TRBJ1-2,ASRQEQTHGYT
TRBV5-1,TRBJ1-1,ASSLDTNTEAF
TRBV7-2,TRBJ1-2,ASSLGNPGGYYGYT
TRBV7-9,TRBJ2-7,ASSQLGQPTYEQY
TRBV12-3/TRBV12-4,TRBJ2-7,ASSLESYEQY
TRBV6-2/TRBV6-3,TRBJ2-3,ASSLRQGADTQY
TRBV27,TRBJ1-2,ASSLSGGRNGYT
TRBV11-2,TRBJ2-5,ASSLEKETQY
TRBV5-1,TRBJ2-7,ASSLDREQY
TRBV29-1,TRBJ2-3,SGTSTTADTQY
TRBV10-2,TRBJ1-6,ASSESAANSPLH
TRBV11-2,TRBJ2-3,ASSFVLIADTQY
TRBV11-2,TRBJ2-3,ASSREGWTDTQY
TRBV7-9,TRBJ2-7,ASSLLTGQSAYEQY
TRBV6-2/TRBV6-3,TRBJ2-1,ASRDPFDSGQF